In this sample, the clone carrying this T cell receptor beta chain turned up many times. During its preparation, the TCRbeta library received unique molecular identifiers. TCRdb fed the PCR reads into MiXCR, producing one record per CDR3 protein. The profile covers more than 450,000 distinct CDR3 sequences, with 15% to 20% appearing a single time and over 3% taken by the ten largest. These data originate in a study of T-cell reconstitution after alpha-beta-depleted transplantation in children. Germline loops: CDR1 SQVTM, CDR2 ANQGSEA. V gave up 7 bases and J gave up 3 bases, with 13 bases separating them. The CDR3 runs 12 residues.

This specimen consisted of PBMCs from the stem cell graft donor, obtained from the stem cell graft. J is TRBJ2-7 and V is TRBV29-1; either TRBD1 or TRBD2 may supply D (5 bases each). The receptor was derived from a human donor who donated a stem cell graft to a child with acute lymphoblastic leukemia. CDR3 in DNA: TGCAGCGGCCGGGACGGGCACTACGAGCAGTACTTC. Its translation: CSGRDGHYEQYF.